Each of the 10 T cell receptor beta chains below was sequenced from the same sample in a study of T cell repertoires in cytomegalovirus infection. In TCRdb, the reads were re-called with MiXCR into one record per CDR3 protein. Of fewer than 200,000 distinct CDR3 sequences in the sample, approximately 19% were seen once. Specimen: PBMCs. Receptor source: a human donor in good health (CMV status not recorded). Some clones in this sample may be carry-over from other donors' samples.

This clonotype was seen repeatedly, ten times or more. The chain uses TRBV7-8 and TRBJ1-3, with D perhaps TRBD1 (5 bases). Germline V gene data show CDR1 as SGHVS and CDR2 as FQNEAQ. V was trimmed by 0 bases and J by 4 bases, leaving 10 bases between them. This CDR3 has 15 residues. The CDR3 nucleotides read TGTGCCAGCAGCTTAGCCCATAGGGGAGGAAACACCATATATTTT. Protein product: CASSLAHRGGNTIYF.

This clonotype has a handful of counts. The chain couples TRBV3-1 to TRBJ2-6, with TRBD2 matching over 7 bases. CDR3 size: 18 residues. Germline values: CDR1 LGHDT, CDR2 YNNKEL (reference sequence). The junction had 9 bases not matched to a gene; V was cut back by 4 bases and J by 0 bases. CDR3 sequence (DNA): TGTGCCAGCAGCCTCGGGCGGGGGACCCGCTCTGGGGCCAACGTCCTGACTTTC. This encodes CASSLGRGTRSGANVLTF. Full variable domain (outside the CDR3, taken from reference TRBV3-1 and TRBJ2-6): DTAVSQTPKYLVTQMGNDKSIKCEQNLGHDTMYWYKQDSKKFLKIMFSYNNKELIINETVPNRFSPKSPDKAHLNLHINSLELGDSAVYFCASSLGRGTRSGANVLTFGAGSRLTVL.

A word on this clonotype: A much larger clonotype is one base distant, so this may be a read error. The CDR3, as DNA: TGTGCCAGCAGCTTTTCCGAAGGGGTCCACGAGCAGTACTTC. Translating it yields CASSFSEGVHEQYF. The chain is built from TRBV7-6 and TRBJ2-7; D might be TRBD1 (5 bases). Germline assignment: CDR1 SGHVS and CDR2 FNYEAQ. Trimming pared 3 bases from V and 5 bases from J, leaving 14 bases between. This CDR3 comprises 14 residues.

This clonotype was observed once. V gene TRBV20-1 combines with J gene TRBJ2-1; the match to TRBD2 covers 10 bases. The CDR3 extends over 13 amino acids. Germline V gene sequence: CDR1 DFQATT, CDR2 SNEGSKA (reference sequence). V shed 6 bases and J 6 bases; nucleotides not matched to a gene: 5. The CDR3 region is CSAELAGINEQFF. In DNA form, the CDR3 reads TGCAGTGCAGAACTAGCGGGAATCAATGAGCAGTTCTTC.

This clonotype was seen at least ten times. J is TRBJ1-2 and V is TRBV11-2; 7 positions match TRBD1. After removal of 5 bases from V and 2 bases from J, the junction contained 8 bases not matched to a gene. CDR1 SGHAT and CDR2 FQNNGV come from the germline V gene. This CDR3 comprises 15 residues. The CDR3 DNA is TGTGCCAGCAGCCCCCGGGGACAGTCGAACTATGGCTACACCTTC. It is translated as CASSPRGQSNYGYTF. Complete variable domain (other parts from reference TRBV11-2 and TRBJ1-2): EAGVAQSPRYKIIEKRQSVAFWCNPISGHATLYWYQQILGQGPKLLIQFQNNGVVDDSQLPKDRFSAERLKGVDSTLKIQPAKLEDSAVYLCASSPRGQSNYGYTFGSGTRLTVV.

The chain links TRBV12-3 or TRBV12-4 to TRBJ2-7; TRBD1 or TRBD2 may be the D gene (5 bases each). The CDR3 length is 18 residues. V was pared by 2 bases and J by 0 bases, with 20 bases between. CDR3 DNA: TGTGCCAGCAGTTTAAGAACGGAGGAACAGGAAAGCTCCTACGAGCAGTACTTC. As protein: CASSLRTEEQESSYEQYF.

This clonotype has only a few counts. The rearrangement links TRBV7-3 to TRBJ2-1; 7 positions agree with TRBD2. Germline lookup yields CDR1 SGHTA and CDR2 FQGTGA. CDR3 size: 15 residues. After removal of 5 bases from V and 8 bases from J, the junction contained 12 bases not matched to a gene. This CDR3 reads CASSLGRSSSYEQFF. The CDR3 nucleotides are TGTGCCAGCAGCCTCGGGAGGAGCTCGTCGTATGAGCAGTTCTTC.

There are many counts of this clonotype. The chain links TRBV6-1 to TRBJ2-5; D is possibly TRBD1 or TRBD2 (5 bases each). The germline gives CDR1 MNHNS, CDR2 SASEGT. Trimming cost V 6 bases and J 4 bases, with 15 bases left between them. CDR3 length: 14 amino acids. CDR3 in DNA: TGTGCCAGCAGACAGATCGGGACCCGAGAGACCCAGTACTTC. As protein: CASRQIGTRETQYF.

This clonotype occurred a few times. This chain links TRBV20-1 with TRBJ2-3; no firm D call. V dropped 4 bases and J dropped 0 bases, with 11 bases sitting between them. CDR1 and CDR2 from the germline V gene are DFQATT and SNEGSKA (reference sequence). The CDR3 runs to 14 residues. This chain's CDR3 is CSAMVGASTDTQYF. CDR3 bases: TGCAGTGCTATGGTCGGAGCTAGCACAGATACGCAGTATTTT.

The chain recombines TRBV7-3 with TRBJ1-2; D remains ambiguous. Germline values: CDR1 SGHTA, CDR2 FQGTGA. There are 13 residues in the CDR3. Trimming took off 1 base at V and 4 bases at J, with 7 bases between the two ends. In nucleotides, the CDR3 is TGTGCCAGCAGCTTAAGTCCCCTCTATGGCTACACCTTC. This sequence encodes CASSLSPLYGYTF.